This is a list of T cell receptor beta chains from one sample in a study of tumor-infiltrating lymphocytes in primary liver carcinoma. TCRdb passed the multiplex PCR reads through MiXCR, listing each CDR3 protein once. Among about 310,000 distinct CDR3 sequences listed, approximately 65% were seen once. The sequenced sample was peripheral blood. These receptors were taken from a man aged 40-55 years with primary liver carcinoma and hepatitis B virus infection. Each CDR3 is given with its conserved first and last residue. D genes are given only for firm matches. Clone size is not always given. Where it is, it says once, few, many or a class for expanded clones.

clone_size	cdr3_length	d_call	j_call	v_call	cdr3_nt	cdr3_aa
.	14	.	TRBJ2-7	TRBV30	TGTGCCTGGAGTCCCCTGGCCCCGCAACACGAGCAGCACTTC	CAWSPLAPQHEQHF
few	12	.	TRBJ2-2	TRBV30	TGTGCCTGGCCTTCCCCCACCGGGGAGCTGTTTTTT	CAWPSPTGELFF
.	15	TRBD1	TRBJ1-3	TRBV28	TGTGCCAGCAGTTTCACAGGGGACTCTGGAAACACCATATATTTT	CASSFTGDSGNTIYF
.	13	TRBD2	TRBJ2-7	TRBV5-1	TGTGCCAGTTCACTACTAGCGGGAGACGAGCAGTACTTC	CASSLLAGDEQYF
.	13	.	TRBJ1-1	TRBV10-3	TGTGCCATCAGGGACAGTCTGAACTCTGAAGCTTTCTTT	CAIRDSLNSEAFF
few	14	.	TRBJ2-4	TRBV12-3/TRBV12-4	TGTGCCAGCATTGGAGATTTAGCCAAAAACATTCAGCACTTC	CASIGDLAKNIQHF
.	14	.	TRBJ1-1	TRBV28	TGTGCCAGCAGCCCGCCAAACCTGAACACTGAAGCTTTCTTT	CASSPPNLNTEAFF
.	15	TRBD1	TRBJ1-4	TRBV6-6	TGTGCCAGCACCGAGGCAGGGGGCGCAGAGGAAAAACTGTTTTTT	CASTEAGGAEEKLFF
.	13	.	TRBJ1-5	TRBV6-6	TGTGCCAGCGCCTGGGGTGGAAATCAGCCCCAGTGTTTT	CASAWGGNQPQCF
.	21	TRBD1	TRBJ1-1	TRBV4-3	TGCGCCAGCAGCCAAGACCTGTTAAGGGCTTTGACAGGGTGGCTGAGCACTGAAGCTTTCTTT	CASSQDLLRALTGWLSTEAFF
many	15	.	TRBJ2-1	TRBV12-3/TRBV12-4	TGTGCCAGCAGTTATTATCAGGGGAGCCACAATGAGCAGTTCTTC	CASSYYQGSHNEQFF
.	17	.	TRBJ1-1	TRBV14	TGTGCCAGCAGCCAAACAGGGACCTTACTGGATACCAGGAGGGCTTTCTTT	CASSQTGTLLDTRRAFF
many	13	.	TRBJ2-3	TRBV6-1	TGTGCCAGCAGTGAAGCGCGGGCAGATACGCAGTATTTT	CASSEARADTQYF
.	14	TRBD2	TRBJ2-3	TRBV2	TGTGCCAGCAACGAGCGGGATGACACAGATACGCAGTATTTT	CASNERDDTDTQYF
many	16	.	TRBJ2-7	TRBV5-4	TGTGCCAGCAGTCTACCGGGAGCCTCCTCCTCCTACGAGCAGTACTTC	CASSLPGASSSYEQYF
.	15	.	TRBJ1-5	TRBV5-6	TGTGCCAGCAGCTACTGGACTTCTAAAGGCCAGCCCCAGCATTTT	CASSYWTSKGQPQHF
once	15	TRBD1	TRBJ2-2	TRBV6-5	TGTGCCAGCAGTTACAGAGACAGGGGCATCGGGGAGCTGTTTTTT	CASSYRDRGIGELFF
.	13	.	TRBJ2-2	TRBV11-3	TGTGCCAGCAGATTGGGTTATACCGGGGAGCTGTTTTTT	CASRLGYTGELFF
few	18	TRBD1	TRBJ1-2	TRBV30	TGTGCCTGGAGTGTACGAGGACAGGGCCCTCGCTTATACTATGGCTACACCTTC	CAWSVRGQGPRLYYGYTF
.	16	TRBD2	TRBJ2-1	TRBV11-2	TGTGTCAGCAGCTCAGGGGGACTAGCGGGAGACGGTGAGCAGTTCTTC	CVSSSGGLAGDGEQFF
.	16	.	TRBJ2-1	TRBV4-3	TGCGCCAGCAGCCAACAAGTGGGAGACCCCCCCAATGAGCAGTTCTTC	CASSQQVGDPPNEQFF
.	14	TRBD2	TRBJ2-1	TRBV5-6	TGTGCCAGCAGCGCGGGGGGGAACTACAATGAGCAGTTCTTC	CASSAGGNYNEQFF
.	12	.	TRBJ2-5	TRBV5-5	TGTGCCAGCAGCTTAACCGAAGAGACCCGGTACTTC	CASSLTEETRYF
many	13	.	TRBJ2-7	TRBV11-2	TGTGCCAGCAGCTTAGGGCGGGGCGTGGAGCAGTACTTC	CASSLGRGVEQYF
many	15	.	TRBJ2-1	TRBV4-3	TGCGCCAGCAGCCAAGACCCTACGGGAGCCAATGAGCAGTTCTTC	CASSQDPTGANEQFF